Here is one TCR beta chain with its context. Its cognate antigen has yet to be identified. Base qualities are not provided; no much larger clone lies one nucleotide away. The sample comes from a study of blood T cell repertoires in COVID-19 (dated by TCRdb to 2019 to 2021). At the level of the whole study: The collaborator samples originated in the United States, Italy and Spain and spanned the acute and convalescent phases of COVID-19. The material from the prospective study consisted of cDNA or gDNA derived from T cells, B-cell-depleted T cells, or PBMCs. The dataset comprised deeply sampled blood TCRbeta repertoires from subjects exposed to, actively infected with, or recovered from COVID-19. A freely available public database, intended as a resource for researchers studying the immune response to SARS-CoV-2, is where the repertoires were released. The samples were drawn from two sources: the first 160 participants of the ongoing ImmuneRACE study, and some 1,300 subjects contributed by 6 global collaborators. A de-identified subject ID, COVID-19 status, age in years and sex were almost always included in the sample metadata. Where available, HLA class I and class II types were obtained from metadata supplied by the sample provider rather than from assay-based typing. Points the paper makes about the study in general: The amount of clinical and demographic metadata varied by source and participant and was provided uncurated.

Looking up the germline V gene yields CDR1 SGHRS and CDR2 YFSETQ. The CDR3 numbers 15 residues from cysteine through phenylalanine. Only the CDR3 region is kept as DNA, spanning 45 bases read in frame from base 1. Here V drops 5 bases and J drops 5 bases, and the junction holds 6 bases not matched to any gene. TCRbeta CDR3 regions were amplified from genomic DNA by means of the immunoSEQ Assay, a bias-controlled multiplex PCR. The source study handled its data this way. The number of nucleated cells in each sample was estimated by amplification of reference gene primers within the assay. Sequence reads were collapsed and filtered to measure the absolute abundance of every unique TCRbeta CDR3 rearrangement. Productive Simpson clonality was computed per sample as the square root of Simpson's diversity index over productive rearrangements. Here the immuneACCESS table is served through TCRdb, limited to in-frame sequences with V and J called. Missing clones are a known gap in these copies; in checked studies unresolved V genes cover under half, and the rest lacks a known reason. V, J and clone size are those of that table, while D and trimming were read from the DNA. This sample lists roughly 59,000 clones; approximately 80% were detected once. Of the sample, 5.5% to 7% is held by the ten largest clones.

Collaborating institutions collected whole blood in K2EDTA tubes following their own protocols. For TCRbeta analysis, collaborators shipped samples as frozen whole blood, isolated PBMCs, or DNA extracted from either of those sample types. This sequence was found in a woman between 45 and 65 years old with active or convalescent COVID-19. The chain employs TRBV5-1 and TRBJ2-7; the central 14 bases match TRBD2. Sequencing used peripheral blood. The base sequence is TGCGCCAGCAGGTACGGACTAGCGGGAGGAAACGAGCAGTACTTC. This gives the protein CASRYGLAGGNEQYF.